This T cell receptor (beta chain) comes out of a study of PD-1 blockade in classical Hodgkin lymphoma. Whole-study context: A 3 mg/kg intravenous dose of nivolumab was received by patients every 2 weeks. Findings and caveats of the study: It was among complete responders that baseline diversity resembled that of newly diagnosed patients. Reported baseline diversity: healthy donors highest, relapsed/refractory patients lowest.

Assay: immunoSEQ multiplex PCR; the TCRdb copy retains only in-frame clones and omits some. The data hold more than 140,000 clones, with about four fifths observed a single time. With respect to this clone: What it binds is unknown.

Brentuximab vedotin exposure varied, and every patient relapsed after autologous stem cell transplantation. V gave up 0 bases and J gave up 1 base, with 8 bases separating them. Germline V CDR1 and CDR2: SGDLS, YYNGEE. This CDR3 is 14 amino acids long. The receptor was isolated from a human donor with classical Hodgkin lymphoma. The sequencing here drew on peripheral blood mononuclear cells (PBMCs), taken before the second cycle of nivolumab. The rearrangement links TRBV9 to TRBJ2-7; D gene ambiguous. As DNA, the CDR3 is TGTGCCAGCAGCGTAGCCCCTTGGTCCTACGAGCAGTACTTC. Its protein product is CASSVAPWSYEQYF.